One sample yielded the 2 T cell receptor beta chains listed below, sequenced in a study of blood T cells in healthy people across ages. Sample-barcoded 5' priming and a J-beta primer mix drove a second PCR of 7 to 11 cycles. TCRdb fed the 5' RACE reads into MiXCR, producing one record per CDR3 protein. The sample holds roughly 800,000 distinct CDR3 sequences; under 40% are singletons and the top ten take approximately 12%. Sample: blood. These receptors came from a young man in good health.

The chain couples TRBV11-2 to TRBJ2-3, with 10 bases fitting TRBD2. The V segment lost 3 bases and the J segment 6 bases; nucleotides outside the gene matches: 15. The germline gives CDR1 SGHAT, CDR2 FQNNGV. The CDR3 has 18 amino acids. The CDR3, as DNA: TGTGCCAGCAGCTTCGGACAGGGAGCGGGAGGGGGGTTCGATACGCAGTATTTT. Amino acids: CASSFGQGAGGGFDTQYF.

The rearrangement links TRBV21-1 to TRBJ2-2; TRBD2 was called by the table and not checked on the DNA. TRBV21-1 is a known pseudogene. The CDR3 length is 19 residues. The CDR3 sequence is CASSGRETPTRFNTGELFF. In nucleotides, the CDR3 is TGTGCCAGCAGCGGCCGAGAGACTCCGACTAGATTTAACACCGGGGAGCTGTTTTTT.